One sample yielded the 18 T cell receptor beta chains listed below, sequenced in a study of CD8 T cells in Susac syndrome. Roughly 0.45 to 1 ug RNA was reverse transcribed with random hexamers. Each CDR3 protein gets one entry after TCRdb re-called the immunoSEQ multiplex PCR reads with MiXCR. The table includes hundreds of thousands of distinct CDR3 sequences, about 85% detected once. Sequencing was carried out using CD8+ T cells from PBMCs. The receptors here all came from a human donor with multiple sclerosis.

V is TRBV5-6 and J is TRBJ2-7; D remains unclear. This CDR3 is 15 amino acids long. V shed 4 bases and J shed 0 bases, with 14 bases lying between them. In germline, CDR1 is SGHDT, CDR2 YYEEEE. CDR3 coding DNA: TGTGCCAGCAGCCTAGACTCGTTTAGCTCCTACGAGCAGTACTTC. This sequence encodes CASSLDSFSSYEQYF.

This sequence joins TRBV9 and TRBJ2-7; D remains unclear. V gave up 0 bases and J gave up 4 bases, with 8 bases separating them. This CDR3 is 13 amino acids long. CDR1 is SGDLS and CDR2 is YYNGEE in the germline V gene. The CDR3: CASSVDIRYEQYF. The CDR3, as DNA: TGTGCCAGCAGCGTAGATATCAGATACGAGCAGTACTTC.

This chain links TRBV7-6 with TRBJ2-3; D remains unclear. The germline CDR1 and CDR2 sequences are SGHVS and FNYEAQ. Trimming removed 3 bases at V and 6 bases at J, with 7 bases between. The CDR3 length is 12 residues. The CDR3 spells CASSFDEDTQYF. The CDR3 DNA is TGTGCCAGCAGCTTCGATGAGGATACGCAGTATTTT.

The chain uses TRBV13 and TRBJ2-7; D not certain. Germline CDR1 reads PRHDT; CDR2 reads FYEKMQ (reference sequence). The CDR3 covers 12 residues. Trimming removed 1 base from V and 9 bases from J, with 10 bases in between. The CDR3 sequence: CASSLAGTMQYF. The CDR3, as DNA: TGTGCCAGCAGCTTAGCAGGAACCATGCAGTACTTC.

The chain's CDR3 is CASSLVGDEQFF. CDR3 nucleotides: TGTGCCAGCAGCTTAGTAGGAGATGAGCAGTTCTTC. The chain is built from TRBV7-3 and TRBJ2-1; D is unclear. The ends were cut back, 2 bases at V and 8 bases at J, with 7 bases in the middle. CDR3 length: 12 amino acids. Germline loops: CDR1 SGHTA, CDR2 FQGTGA.

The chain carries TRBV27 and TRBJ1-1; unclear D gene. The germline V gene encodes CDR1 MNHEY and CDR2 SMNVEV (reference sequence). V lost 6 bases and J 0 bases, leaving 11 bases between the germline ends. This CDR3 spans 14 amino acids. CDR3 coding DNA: TGTGCCAGCAGGGCGATACCGGTGAACACTGAAGCTTTCTTT. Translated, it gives CASRAIPVNTEAFF.

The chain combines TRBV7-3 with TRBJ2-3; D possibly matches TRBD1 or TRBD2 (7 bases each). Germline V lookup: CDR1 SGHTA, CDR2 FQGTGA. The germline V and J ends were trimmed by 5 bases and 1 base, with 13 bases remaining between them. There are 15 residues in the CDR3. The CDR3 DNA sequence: TGTGCCAGCAGCCGATCAGGGGGGGGCACAGATACGCAGTATTTT. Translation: CASSRSGGGTDTQYF.

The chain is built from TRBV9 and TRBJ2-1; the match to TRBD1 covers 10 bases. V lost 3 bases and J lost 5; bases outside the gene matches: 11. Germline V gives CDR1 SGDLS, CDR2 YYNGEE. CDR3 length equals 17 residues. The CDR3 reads CASSDPGQGLSNNEQFF. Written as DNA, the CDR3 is TGTGCCAGCAGCGATCCGGGACAGGGGCTCTCAAACAATGAGCAGTTCTTC.

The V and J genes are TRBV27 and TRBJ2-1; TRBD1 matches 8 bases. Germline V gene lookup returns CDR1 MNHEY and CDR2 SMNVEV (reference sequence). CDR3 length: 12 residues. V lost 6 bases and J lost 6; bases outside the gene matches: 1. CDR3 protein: CASRDRVNEQFF. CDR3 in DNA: TGTGCCAGCAGGGACAGGGTCAATGAGCAGTTCTTC.

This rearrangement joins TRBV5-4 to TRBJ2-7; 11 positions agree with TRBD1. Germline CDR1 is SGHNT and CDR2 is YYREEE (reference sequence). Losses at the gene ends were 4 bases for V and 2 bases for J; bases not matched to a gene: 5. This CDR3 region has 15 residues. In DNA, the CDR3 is TGTGCCAGCAGCCGGGGACAGGGGGATACCTACGAGCAGTACTTC. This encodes CASSRGQGDTYEQYF.

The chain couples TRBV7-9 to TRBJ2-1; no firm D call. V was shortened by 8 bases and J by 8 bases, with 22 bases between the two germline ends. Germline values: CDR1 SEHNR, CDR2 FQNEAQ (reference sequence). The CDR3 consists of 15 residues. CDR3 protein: CASAPAVNKDDEQFF. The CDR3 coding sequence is TGTGCCAGCGCCCCCGCCGTCAATAAGGACGATGAGCAGTTCTTC.

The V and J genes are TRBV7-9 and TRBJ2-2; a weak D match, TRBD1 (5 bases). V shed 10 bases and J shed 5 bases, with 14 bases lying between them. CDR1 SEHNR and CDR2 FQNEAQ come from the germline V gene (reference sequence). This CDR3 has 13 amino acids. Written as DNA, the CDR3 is TGTGCCACCCTAGGGGTCGGGACCGGGGAGCTGTTTTTT. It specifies CATLGVGTGELFF.

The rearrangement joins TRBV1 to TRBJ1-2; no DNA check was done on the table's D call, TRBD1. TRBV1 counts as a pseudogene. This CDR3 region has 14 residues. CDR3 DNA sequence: TGCACCAGCAGCCAAGGGGACCGAAACTATGGCTACACCTTC. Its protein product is CTSSQGDRNYGYTF.

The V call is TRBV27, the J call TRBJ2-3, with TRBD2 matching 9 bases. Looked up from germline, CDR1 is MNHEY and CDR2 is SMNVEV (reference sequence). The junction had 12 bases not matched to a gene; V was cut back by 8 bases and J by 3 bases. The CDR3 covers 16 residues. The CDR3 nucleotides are TGTGCCAGCGCTCCTCCGGCGGGAGGGAATACAGATACGCAGTATTTT. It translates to CASAPPAGGNTDTQYF.

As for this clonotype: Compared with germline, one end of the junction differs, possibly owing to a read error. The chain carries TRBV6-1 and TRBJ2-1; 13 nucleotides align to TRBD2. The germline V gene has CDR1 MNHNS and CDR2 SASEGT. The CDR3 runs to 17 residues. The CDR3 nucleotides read TGTGCCAGCAGGGAAGAGGTACTAGCGGGAGGGCCGAATGAGCAGTTCTTC. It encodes CASREEVLAGGPNEQFF.

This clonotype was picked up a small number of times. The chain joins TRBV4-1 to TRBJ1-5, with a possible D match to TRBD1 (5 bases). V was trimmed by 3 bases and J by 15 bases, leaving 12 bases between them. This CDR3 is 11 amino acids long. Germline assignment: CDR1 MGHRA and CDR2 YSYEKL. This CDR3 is CASSHSGPLHF. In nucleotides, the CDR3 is TGCGCCAGCAGCCACTCGGGACCGCTGCATTTT.

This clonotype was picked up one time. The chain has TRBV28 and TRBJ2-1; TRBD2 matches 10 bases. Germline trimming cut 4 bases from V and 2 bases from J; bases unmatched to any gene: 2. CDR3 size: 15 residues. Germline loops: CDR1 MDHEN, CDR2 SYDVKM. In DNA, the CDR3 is TGTGCCAGCAGTTCGCTAGCGGGAGCCTACAATGAGCAGTTCTTC. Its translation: CASSSLAGAYNEQFF.

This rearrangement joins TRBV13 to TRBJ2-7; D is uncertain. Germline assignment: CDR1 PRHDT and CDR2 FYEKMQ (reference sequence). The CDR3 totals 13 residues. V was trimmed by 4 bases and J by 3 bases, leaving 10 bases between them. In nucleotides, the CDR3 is TGTGCCAGCAGCTCCCGGGCGGACTACGAGCAGTACTTC. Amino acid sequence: CASSSRADYEQYF.